The 29 T cell receptor beta chains below all came from one sample that was sequenced in a study of T cells in Graves' hyperthyroidism and ophthalmopathy (dated by TCRdb to 2018 to 2020). The library was prepared using multiplex PCR. The instrument given in TCRdb is Illumina HiSeq 2000. The TCR beta CDR3 regions were amplified from the RNA transcripts. The first round of RT-PCR for the TCR CDR3 was performed with the HTBI primer set and the Qiagen OneStep RT-PCR kit. TCRdb passed the public sequencing reads through fastp at Q25 and MiXCR, retaining productive beta sequences. Each entry merges the rows of one CDR3 protein and shows their most common DNA and genes. The sample data list about 350,000 distinct CDR3 sequences, and approximately 15% of these were observed just once. Under 30% of the sample is held by the ten biggest clonotypes. Sequences were obtained from blood. All receptors come from a woman in her 30s with Graves' hyperthyroidism.

This clonotype showed up many times. The chain uses TRBV29-1 and TRBJ2-1, with 9 bases fitting TRBD2. The junction had 11 bases not matched to a gene; V was cut back by 0 bases and J by 14 bases. This CDR3 is built from 14 residues. Per germline, CDR1 SQVTM and CDR2 ANQGSEA. The CDR3 protein is CSVEDRDSGSKKFF. In DNA form, the CDR3 reads TGCAGCGTTGAAGACAGGGATAGCGGGAGTAAGAAGTTCTTC.

This clonotype came up a few times. The chain uses TRBV5-5 and TRBJ1-4; D is possibly TRBD1 (5 bases). Germline CDR1 SGHKS, CDR2 YYEKEE (reference sequence). The CDR3 extends over 16 amino acids. Trimming removed 6 bases at V and 5 bases at J, with 20 bases between. This CDR3 is CASTDLSSGKNEKLFF. The CDR3 region has the DNA TGTGCCAGCACCGACTTAAGTTCAGGGAAGAATGAAAAACTGTTTTTT.

This clonotype was detected many times. The chain links TRBV16 to TRBJ1-1; TRBD1 is a possible D gene (5 bases). Trimming took 3 bases from V and 1 from J, leaving 12 bases between them. Looked up from germline, CDR1 is KGHSY and CDR2 is FQNENV. The CDR3 is made up of 15 amino acids. Here the CDR3 DNA reads TGTGCCAGCAGCCAGGAGACAGCCCCGAACACTGAAGCTTTCTTT. Translating gives CASSQETAPNTEAFF.

This clonotype occurred many times. The chain is built from TRBV19 and TRBJ1-1, with 7 bases lining up with TRBD1. Trimming took 7 bases from V and 3 from J; bases not matched to a gene: 2. This CDR3 is built from 12 residues. Germline loops: CDR1 LNHDA, CDR2 SQIVND (reference sequence). In DNA form, the CDR3 reads TGTGCCAGTACACAGGGGTACACTGAAGCTTTCTTT. It is translated as CASTQGYTEAFF.

As regards this clonotype: At one boundary the junction diverges from the germline segment, which might be a read error. V and J are TRBV29-1 and TRBJ2-1, with 8 bases fitting TRBD1. The CDR3 loop spans 14 amino acids. CDR1 SQVTM and CDR2 ANQGSEA come from the germline V gene. The CDR3 is CSVEGQGFTMAQFF. DNA of the CDR3: TGCAGCGTGGAAGGACAGGGCTTTACAATGGCGCAGTTCTTC.

In DNA form, the CDR3 reads TGTGCCAGCGGGAGCGGGAGTTCAGATACGCAGTATTTT. It is translated as CASGSGSSDTQYF. The J gene is TRBJ2-3, the V gene TRBV6-1; 8 bases align to TRBD2. The V gene's germline CDR1 is MNHNS and CDR2 SASEGT. Unmatched junction bases numbered 5, after V lost 8 bases and J lost 4 bases. CDR3 size: 13 residues.

V and J are TRBV12-3 or TRBV12-4 and TRBJ2-2; 7 bases match TRBD1. This CDR3 spans 14 amino acids. Unmatched junction bases numbered 2, after V lost 6 bases and J lost 1 base. CDR3 sequence (DNA): TGTGCCAGCAGGGGACAGCAGAACACCGGGGAGCTGTTTTTT. It translates to CASRGQQNTGELFF.

Many counts were recorded for this clonotype. The rearrangement links TRBV6-1 to TRBJ1-3; D unclear. Germline-derived CDR1 and CDR2 are MNHNS and SASEGT. V lost 6 bases to trimming and J lost 0 bases, with 9 bases between them. The CDR3 contains 14 residues. In DNA form, the CDR3 reads TGTGCCAGCAGCTCCGCACCCTCTGGAAACACCATATATTTT. This translates into CASSSAPSGNTIYF.

This clonotype was found a few times. The chain recombines TRBV4-2 with TRBJ2-5; D call uncertain. Trimming took off 0 bases at V and 5 bases at J, with 13 bases between the two ends. Per the germline V gene, CDR1 is LGHNA and CDR2 is YNFKEQ. There are 15 residues in the CDR3. The CDR3 DNA reads TGTGCCAGCAGCCAAGAGGAAGGGCCCTGGGAGACCCAGTACTTC. This translates into CASSQEEGPWETQYF.

The CDR3 loop reads CASSRGTREETQYF. CDR3 coding DNA: TGTGCCAGCAGTCGCGGGACTAGGGAGGAGACCCAGTACTTC. The chain has TRBV2 and TRBJ2-5, with 8 positions matching TRBD2. CDR1 and CDR2 from the germline V gene are SNHLY and FYNNEI. This CDR3 is built from 14 residues. V was clipped by 5 bases and J by 5 bases; unmatched bases: 7.

This clonotype was picked up many times. The chain is built from TRBV10-1 and TRBJ2-7; D uncertain. Germline CDR1 and CDR2: WNHNN and SYGVQD (reference sequence). With 3 bases removed from V and 5 bases from J, the gap between germline ends came to 11 bases. The CDR3 loop spans 13 amino acids. The CDR3 loop is CASSETARHEQYF. The CDR3 DNA is TGCGCCAGCAGTGAAACAGCGAGGCACGAGCAGTACTTC.

The genes are TRBV20-1 and TRBJ2-5; D may be TRBD2 (5 bases). This CDR3 spans 13 amino acids. V shed 3 bases and J shed 0 bases, with 8 bases lying between them. Germline loops: CDR1 DFQATT, CDR2 SNEGSKA (reference sequence). CDR3 sequence (DNA): TGCAGTGCTAGGGGTAGCGACCAAGAGACCCAGTACTTC. It is translated as CSARGSDQETQYF.

This clonotype has a handful of counts. The chain couples TRBV7-9 to TRBJ1-5; D gene uncertain. V lost 11 bases to trimming and J lost 4 bases, with 12 bases between them. The germline gives CDR1 SEHNR, CDR2 FQNEAQ (reference sequence). The CDR3 has 12 residues. CDR3 DNA sequence: TGTGCCGGTGGAGTGGGGAATCAGCCCCAGCATTTT. The encoded protein is CAGGVGNQPQHF.

This clonotype has ten or more counts. CDR3 DNA sequence: TGTGCCAGCAGCTTAGGGACTATTCTACAAGAGACCCAGTACTTC. This translates into CASSLGTILQETQYF. V usage is TRBV7-2 and J usage is TRBJ2-5, with TRBD2 as a possible D gene (6 bases). CDR1 is SGHTA, CDR2 FQGNSA, per germline. CDR3 length: 15 residues. V lost 1 base, J lost 2 bases, and 11 bases lay in between.

Only a few counts were recorded for this clonotype. This chain connects TRBV20-1 to TRBJ2-5; no definite D call. CDR3 length: 13 residues. Germline V CDR1 and CDR2: DFQATT, SNEGSKA (reference sequence). The V end was cut by 6 bases, the J end by 4 bases, with 15 bases between. CDR3 nucleotide sequence: TGCAGTGCCAGACCGGGCCTGGGAGAGACCCAGTACTTC. This codes for CSARPGLGETQYF.

The rearrangement links TRBV12-3 or TRBV12-4 to TRBJ1-3; possible D gene TRBD1, 5 bases. Trimming removed 7 bases from V and 5 bases from J, with 9 bases in between. The CDR3 is 12 residues long. The CDR3 DNA sequence: TGTGCCAGCACGGGGGGAAGAAACACCATATATTTT. Protein product: CASTGGRNTIYF.

This clonotype was picked up many times. The V and J genes are TRBV20-1 and TRBJ2-2; tentatively, D is TRBD1 (6 bases). Germline V gene lookup returns CDR1 DFQATT and CDR2 SNEGSKA (reference sequence). V was pared by 2 bases and J by 1 base, with 8 bases between. The CDR3 is made up of 14 amino acids. The CDR3, as DNA: TGCAGTGCTAGATCACAGGGGAACACCGGGGAGCTGTTTTTT. Translated, it gives CSARSQGNTGELFF.

The J gene is TRBJ1-5, the V gene TRBV27; D unclear. This CDR3 region has 13 residues. The V gene's germline CDR1 is MNHEY and CDR2 SMNVEV (reference sequence). The germline V and J ends were trimmed by 5 bases and 1 base, with 6 bases remaining between them. The CDR3 DNA reads as TGTGCCAGCAGTCAGCGGAGCAATCAGCCCCAGCATTTT. This translates into CASSQRSNQPQHF.

This clonotype was found many times. The chain couples TRBV6-5 to TRBJ1-4; D unclear. This CDR3 has 15 amino acids. The V end was cut by 0 bases, the J end by 8 bases, with 13 bases between. Germline CDR1 is MNHEY and CDR2 is SVGAGI. CDR3 protein: CASSYSGRAEEKLFF. CDR3 DNA: TGTGCCAGCAGTTACTCCGGAAGGGCGGAGGAAAAACTGTTTTTT.

J is TRBJ2-1 and V is TRBV6-1, with 8 bases that match TRBD2. The V gene end was trimmed by 4 bases and the J gene end by 1 base; junction bases not matched to a gene: 12. The CDR3 extends over 18 amino acids. The germline gives CDR1 MNHNS, CDR2 SASEGT. CDR3 in amino acids: CASSGAGGRGISYNEQFF. In DNA form, the CDR3 reads TGTGCCAGCAGTGGGGCGGGGGGACGGGGTATTTCCTACAATGAGCAGTTCTTC.

This chain links TRBV20-1 with TRBJ2-3, with 7 nucleotides matching TRBD2. The CDR3 totals 15 residues. Germline trimming cut 5 bases from V and 0 bases from J; bases unmatched to any gene: 8. Germline loops: CDR1 DFQATT, CDR2 SNEGSKA (reference sequence). CDR3 sequence (DNA): TGCAGTGCTTCCCGACTAGCAGCTAGCACAGATACGCAGTATTTT. It translates to CSASRLAASTDTQYF.

This clonotype was seen ten or more times. This CDR3 is CASSLALLGSGYNEQFF. In nucleotides, the CDR3 is TGTGCCAGCAGTTTAGCCCTCCTGGGCAGCGGGTACAATGAGCAGTTCTTC. The rearrangement uses TRBV12-3 or TRBV12-4 and TRBJ2-1; the D gene is possibly TRBD2 (6 bases). The CDR3 is 17 residues long. V gave up 0 bases and J gave up 4 bases, with 16 bases separating them.

This clonotype was counted ten times or more. The chain recombines TRBV12-3 or TRBV12-4 with TRBJ2-7; D not resolved. This CDR3 contains 14 residues. V lost 3 bases to trimming and J lost 0 bases, with 9 bases between them. The CDR3 DNA follows: TGTGCCAGCAGTTTTGGGCTCAGCTCCTACGAGCAGTACTTC. It yields the protein CASSFGLSSYEQYF.

The V call is TRBV4-1, the J call TRBJ2-5; the match to TRBD1 covers 9 bases. Germline V gives CDR1 MGHRA, CDR2 YSYEKL. This CDR3 is 16 amino acids long. The V segment lost 5 bases and the J segment 4 bases; nucleotides outside the gene matches: 11. Here the CDR3 DNA reads TGCGCCAGCAGCAGGGGAGGGACAGGGTTCCGAGAGACCCAGTACTTC. This sequence encodes CASSRGGTGFRETQYF.

The V gene is TRBV30, the J gene TRBJ1-3, with D unclear. V shed 5 bases and J shed 0 bases, with 8 bases lying between them. Germline V gene sequence: CDR1 GTSNPN, CDR2 SVGIG (reference sequence). The length of the CDR3 is 13 residues. The CDR3: CAWSTVSGNTIYF. For the CDR3, the DNA is TGTGCCTGGTCGACGGTCTCTGGAAACACCATATATTTT. The full variable domain, rest sourced from reference TRBV30 and TRBJ1-3, is SQTIHQWPATLVQPVGSPLSLECTVEGTSNPNLYWYRQAAGRGLQLLFYSVGIGQISSEVPQNLSASRPQDRQFILSSKKLLLSDSGFYLCAWSTVSGNTIYFGEGSWLTVV.

The chain couples TRBV12-3 or TRBV12-4 to TRBJ2-3, with unresolved D. CDR3 length: 14 residues. The V end was cut by 2 bases, the J end by 2 bases, with 8 bases between. CDR3 DNA sequence: TGTGCCAGCAGTTTATCTCAGCCCACAGATACGCAGTATTTT. Translation gives CASSLSQPTDTQYF.

Concerning this clonotype itself: A junction boundary mismatches the germline segment, possibly from a read error. J is TRBJ1-1 and V is TRBV18; D not resolved. This CDR3 is 13 amino acids long. Looked up from germline, CDR1 is KGHSH and CDR2 is LQKENI. The CDR3 loop reads CASSPPMNPEAFF. CDR3 bases: TGTGCCAGCTCACCGCCAATGAACCCTGAAGCTTTCTTT.

Points on this clonotype: Its ends do not fully match the called genes, so a read error is possible. The gene calls are TRBV19 and TRBJ1-6; 8 positions agree with TRBD1. From germline, CDR1 is LNHDA and CDR2 SQIVND (reference sequence). This CDR3 is built from 18 residues. The chain's CDR3 is CASSMRGRQGSYNSPLHF. The CDR3 DNA reads as TGTGCCAGTAGTATGAGAGGTCGACAGGGGTCCTACAATTCACCCCTCCACTTT.

The rearrangement uses TRBV25-1 and TRBJ1-2; the D gene is possibly TRBD1 (5 bases). The germline CDR1 and CDR2 sequences are MGHDK and SYGVNS. V dropped 1 base and J dropped 8 bases, with 11 bases sitting between them. The CDR3 has 13 amino acids. CDR3 nucleotide sequence: TGTGCCAGCAGTGAATTGTCAAGGGACGGCTACACCTTC. Its protein is CASSELSRDGYTF.